The present T cell receptor (beta chain) was sequenced within a study of T cell changes during pregnancy in multiple sclerosis. J gave up 4 bases and V 4 bases, and 12 bases lay outside the gene matches. The CDR3 sequence is 16 residues long. Germline-derived CDR1 and CDR2 are SGHNT and YYREEE (reference sequence). Profiled with immunoSEQ multiplex PCR; TCRdb holds only in-frame clones, not every one. This repertoire shows some 110,000 clones, under 95% found once; its top ten account for roughly 1.7%. The clonotype comes from a female donor with multiple sclerosis, enrolled in a pregnancy study. The chain uses TRBV5-4 and TRBJ2-7; 9 bases match TRBD1. Source: peripheral blood, taken after pregnancy. The CDR3 is CASSPRPGQGQYEQYF. The CDR3 DNA is TGTGCCAGCAGCCCCCGACCGGGACAGGGTCAGTACGAGCAGTACTTC.